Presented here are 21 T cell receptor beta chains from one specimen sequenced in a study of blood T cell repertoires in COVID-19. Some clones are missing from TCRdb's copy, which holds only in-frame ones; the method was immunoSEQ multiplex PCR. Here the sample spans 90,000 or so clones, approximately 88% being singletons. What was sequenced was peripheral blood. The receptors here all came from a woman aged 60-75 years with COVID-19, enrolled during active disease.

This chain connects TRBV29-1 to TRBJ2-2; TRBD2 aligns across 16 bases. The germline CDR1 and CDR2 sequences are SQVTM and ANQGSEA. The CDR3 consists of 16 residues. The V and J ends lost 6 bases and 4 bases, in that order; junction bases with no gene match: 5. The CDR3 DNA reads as TGCAGCGTGGGGACTAGCGGGGGGGCCAGCACCGGGGAGCTGTTTTTT. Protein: CSVGTSGGASTGELFF.

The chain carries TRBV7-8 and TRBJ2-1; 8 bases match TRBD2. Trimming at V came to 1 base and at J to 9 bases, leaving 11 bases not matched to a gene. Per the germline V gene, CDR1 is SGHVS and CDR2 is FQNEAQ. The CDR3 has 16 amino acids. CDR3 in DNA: TGTGCCAGCAGCTTAGGGGCTAGCGGGTCAGGACTTGAGCAGTTCTTC. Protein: CASSLGASGSGLEQFF.

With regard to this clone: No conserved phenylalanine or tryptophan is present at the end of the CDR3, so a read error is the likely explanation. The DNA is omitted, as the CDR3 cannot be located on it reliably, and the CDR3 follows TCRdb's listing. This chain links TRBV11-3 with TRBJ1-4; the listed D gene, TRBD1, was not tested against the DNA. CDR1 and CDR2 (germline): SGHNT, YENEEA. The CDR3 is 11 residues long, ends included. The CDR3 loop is CASSPSGQGRL.

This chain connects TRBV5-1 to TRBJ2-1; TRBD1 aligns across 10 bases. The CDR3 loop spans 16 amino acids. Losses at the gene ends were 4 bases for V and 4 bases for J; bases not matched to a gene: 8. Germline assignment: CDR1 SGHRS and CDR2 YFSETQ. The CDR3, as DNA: TGCGCCAGCAGCACGACGGGACAGGGGACATACAATGAGCAGTTCTTC. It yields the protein CASSTTGQGTYNEQFF.

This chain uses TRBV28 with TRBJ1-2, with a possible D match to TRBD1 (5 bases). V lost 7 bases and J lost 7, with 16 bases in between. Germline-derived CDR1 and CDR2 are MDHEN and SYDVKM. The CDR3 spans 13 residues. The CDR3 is CASNTGTEAGYTF. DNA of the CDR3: TGTGCCAGCAATACCGGGACTGAGGCTGGCTACACCTTC.

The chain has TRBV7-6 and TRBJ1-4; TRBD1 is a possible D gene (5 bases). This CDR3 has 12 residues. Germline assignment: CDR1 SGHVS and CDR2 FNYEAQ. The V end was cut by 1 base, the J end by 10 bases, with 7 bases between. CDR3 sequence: CASSLGGGKLFF. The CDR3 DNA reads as TGTGCCAGCAGCTTAGGGGGCGGAAAACTGTTTTTT.

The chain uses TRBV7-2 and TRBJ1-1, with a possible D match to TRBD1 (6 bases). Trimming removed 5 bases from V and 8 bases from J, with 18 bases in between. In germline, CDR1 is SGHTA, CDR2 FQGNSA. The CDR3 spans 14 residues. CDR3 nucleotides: TGTGCCAGCAGCCTAATACAGGGTGGGACCGAAGCTTTCTTT. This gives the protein CASSLIQGGTEAFF.

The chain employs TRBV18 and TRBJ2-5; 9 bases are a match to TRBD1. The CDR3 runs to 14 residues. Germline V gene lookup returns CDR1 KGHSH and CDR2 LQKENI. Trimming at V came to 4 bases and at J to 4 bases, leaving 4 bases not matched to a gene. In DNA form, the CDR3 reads TGTGCCAGCTCACGACAGGGGGTAGGAGAGACCCAGTACTTC. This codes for CASSRQGVGETQYF.

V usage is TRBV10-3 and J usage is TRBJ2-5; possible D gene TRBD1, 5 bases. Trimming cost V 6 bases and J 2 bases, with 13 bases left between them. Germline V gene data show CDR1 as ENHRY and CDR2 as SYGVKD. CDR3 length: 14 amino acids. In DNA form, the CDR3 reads TGTGCCATCAGGTCAGGGAAAGGTCAAGAGACCCAGTACTTC. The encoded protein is CAIRSGKGQETQYF.

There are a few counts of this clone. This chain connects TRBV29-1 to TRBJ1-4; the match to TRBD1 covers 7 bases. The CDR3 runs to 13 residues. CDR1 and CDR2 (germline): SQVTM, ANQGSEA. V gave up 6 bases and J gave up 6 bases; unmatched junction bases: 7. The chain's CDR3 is CSVRDRIYEKLFF. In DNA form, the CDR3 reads TGCAGCGTCCGGGACAGAATTTATGAAAAACTGTTTTTT.

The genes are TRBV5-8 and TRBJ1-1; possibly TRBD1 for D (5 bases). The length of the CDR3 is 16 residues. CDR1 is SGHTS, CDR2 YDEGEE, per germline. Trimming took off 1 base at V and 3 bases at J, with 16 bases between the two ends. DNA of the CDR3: TGTGCCAGCAGCTTGCCACTACAGGAGTGGGACACTGAAGCTTTCTTT. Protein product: CASSLPLQEWDTEAFF. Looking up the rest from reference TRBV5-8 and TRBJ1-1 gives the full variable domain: EAGVTQSPTHLIKTRGQQATLRCSPISGHTSVYWYQQALGLGLQFLLWYDEGEERNRGNFPPRFSGRQFPNYSSELNVNALELEDSALYLCASSLPLQEWDTEAFFGQGTRLTVV.

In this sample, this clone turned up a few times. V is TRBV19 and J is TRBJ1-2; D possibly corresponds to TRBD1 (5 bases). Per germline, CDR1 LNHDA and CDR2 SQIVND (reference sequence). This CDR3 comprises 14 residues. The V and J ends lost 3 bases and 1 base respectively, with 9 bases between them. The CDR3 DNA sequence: TGTGCCAGTAGTATTGGGGCTGATAACTATGGCTACACCTTC. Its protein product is CASSIGADNYGYTF.

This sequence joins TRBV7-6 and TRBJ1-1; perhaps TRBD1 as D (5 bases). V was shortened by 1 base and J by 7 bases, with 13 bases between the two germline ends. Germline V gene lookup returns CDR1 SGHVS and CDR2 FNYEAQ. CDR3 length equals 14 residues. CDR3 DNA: TGTGCCAGCAGCTTAGGACATCGGGGGGGTGAAGCTTTCTTT. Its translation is CASSLGHRGGEAFF.

The CDR3 reads CASSQNAGTSGEEQYF. CDR3 bases: TGTGCCAGCAGCCAAAACGCCGGGACTAGCGGGGAAGAGCAGTACTTC. This chain joins TRBV4-2 and TRBJ2-7; 13 bases agree with TRBD2. Germline CDR1 is LGHNA and CDR2 is YNFKEQ. The CDR3 extends over 16 amino acids. The junction had 8 bases not matched to a gene; V was cut back by 2 bases and J by 7 bases.

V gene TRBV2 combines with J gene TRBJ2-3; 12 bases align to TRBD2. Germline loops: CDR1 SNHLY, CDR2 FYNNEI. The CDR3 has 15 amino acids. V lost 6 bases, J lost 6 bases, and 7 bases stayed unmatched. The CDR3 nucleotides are TGTGCCAGCAGGGGACTAGCGGGCGGTGAGGATACGCAGTATTTT. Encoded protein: CASRGLAGGEDTQYF.

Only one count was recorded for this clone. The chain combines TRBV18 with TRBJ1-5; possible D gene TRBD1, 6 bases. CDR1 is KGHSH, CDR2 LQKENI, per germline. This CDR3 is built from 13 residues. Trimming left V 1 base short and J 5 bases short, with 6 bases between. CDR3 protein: CASSPRQDQPQHF. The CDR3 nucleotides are TGTGCCAGCTCACCACGACAGGATCAGCCCCAGCATTTT.

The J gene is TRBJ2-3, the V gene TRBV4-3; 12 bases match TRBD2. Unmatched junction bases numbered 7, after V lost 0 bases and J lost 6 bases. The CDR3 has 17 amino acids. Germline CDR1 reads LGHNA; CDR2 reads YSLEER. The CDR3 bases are TGCGCCAGCAGCCAAGATAAGACTAGCGGGGGTGTCGATACGCAGTATTTT. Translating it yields CASSQDKTSGGVDTQYF.

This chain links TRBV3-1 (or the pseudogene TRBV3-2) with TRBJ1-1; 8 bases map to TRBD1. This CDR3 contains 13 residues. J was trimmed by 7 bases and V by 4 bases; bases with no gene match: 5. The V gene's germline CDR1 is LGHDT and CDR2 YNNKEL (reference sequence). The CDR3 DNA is TGTGCCAGCAGCCGAGAAGACAGGGGTGAAGCTTTCTTT. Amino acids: CASSREDRGEAFF.

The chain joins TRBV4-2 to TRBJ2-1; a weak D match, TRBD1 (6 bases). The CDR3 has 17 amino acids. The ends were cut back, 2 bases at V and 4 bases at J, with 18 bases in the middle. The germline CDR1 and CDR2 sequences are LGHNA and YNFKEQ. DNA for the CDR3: TGTGCCAGCAGCCAAAACCTCCAGGGGATGAGGTACAATGAGCAGTTCTTC. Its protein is CASSQNLQGMRYNEQFF.

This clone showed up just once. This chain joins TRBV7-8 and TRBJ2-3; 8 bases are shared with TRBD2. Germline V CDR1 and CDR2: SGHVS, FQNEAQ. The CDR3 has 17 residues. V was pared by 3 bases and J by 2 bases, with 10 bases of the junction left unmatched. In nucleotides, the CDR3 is TGTGCCAGCAGCTTTCGGCGGGGGGCTGCTTCCACAGATACGCAGTATTTT. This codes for CASSFRRGAASTDTQYF.

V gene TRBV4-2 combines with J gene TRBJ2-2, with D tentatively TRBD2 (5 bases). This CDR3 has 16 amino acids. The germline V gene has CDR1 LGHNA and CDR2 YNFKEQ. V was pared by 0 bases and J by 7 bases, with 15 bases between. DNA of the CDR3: TGTGCCAGCAGCCAAGACCCGGGGTTTCGAGGCGGGGAGCTGTTTTTT. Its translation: CASSQDPGFRGGELFF.